This T cell receptor beta chain is from a study of beta chain features in type 1 diabetes. Study-wide results and limits: TCRB CDR3 length was moderately but significantly reduced in all four CD4+ subsets of Type 1 diabetes patients.

Notes on this clone: Its antigen is unidentified.

The germline V gene encodes CDR1 ENHRY and CDR2 SYGVKD. The CDR3 totals 16 residues. V lost 5 bases and J lost 0; bases outside the gene matches: 4. Investigators reverse transcribed all isolated RNA, so they sequenced expressed TCRB transcripts. Using immunoSEQ multiplex PCR, the repertoire was profiled, and TCRdb retains in-frame clones only, with some absent. This sample has approximately 260,000 clones; about 24% occur once, and the top ten carry roughly 0.011%. Sequencing was done on a sample of naive CD4+ T cells from blood. The receptor comes from a woman aged 30 to 39 with type 1 diabetes. The rearrangement links TRBV10-3 to TRBJ2-1, with 10 bases aligning to TRBD2. The CDR3 here is CAISTGLASSYNEQFF. CDR3 nucleotide sequence: TGTGCCATCAGTACGGGACTAGCGTCCTCCTACAATGAGCAGTTCTTC.